This T cell receptor (beta chain) is from a study of T-cell reconstitution after alpha-beta-depleted transplantation in children. There are 16 residues in the CDR3. J lost 2 bases, V lost 2 bases, and 6 bases had no gene match. Germline V gene lookup returns CDR1 SGHTA and CDR2 FQGNSA. Molecular barcoding with unique molecular identifiers was used for the TCRbeta library. TCRdb re-called the PCR reads with MiXCR, one entry per CDR3 protein. The table has about 610,000 distinct CDR3 sequences, roughly a tenth seen once. The clonotype comes from a human donor who donated a stem cell graft to a child with acute myeloid leukemia. V gene TRBV7-2 combines with J gene TRBJ2-3; the match to TRBD2 covers 8 bases. Sequencing was performed on PBMCs from the stem cell graft donor, taken from the stem cell graft. The CDR3 coding sequence is TGTGCCAGCAGCTTACGGGCTAGCGGGCTCACAGATACGCAGTATTTT. This gives the protein CASSLRASGLTDTQYF.